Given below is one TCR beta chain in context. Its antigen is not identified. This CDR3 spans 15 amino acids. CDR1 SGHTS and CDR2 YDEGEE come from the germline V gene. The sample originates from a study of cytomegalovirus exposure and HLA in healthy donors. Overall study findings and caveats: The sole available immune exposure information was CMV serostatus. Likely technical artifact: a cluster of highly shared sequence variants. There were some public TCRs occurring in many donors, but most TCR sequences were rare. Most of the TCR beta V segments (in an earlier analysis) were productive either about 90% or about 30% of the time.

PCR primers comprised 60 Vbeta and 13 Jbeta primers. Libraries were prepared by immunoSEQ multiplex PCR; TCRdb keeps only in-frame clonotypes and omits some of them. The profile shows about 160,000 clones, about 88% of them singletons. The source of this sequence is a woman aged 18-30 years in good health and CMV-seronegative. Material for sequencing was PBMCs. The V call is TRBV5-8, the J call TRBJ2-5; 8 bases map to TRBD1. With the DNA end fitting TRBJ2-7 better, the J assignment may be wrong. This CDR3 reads CASSPTGAADCEQYF. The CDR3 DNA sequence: TGTGCCAGCAGCCCGACAGGGGCGGCGGACTGCGAGCAGTACTTC.